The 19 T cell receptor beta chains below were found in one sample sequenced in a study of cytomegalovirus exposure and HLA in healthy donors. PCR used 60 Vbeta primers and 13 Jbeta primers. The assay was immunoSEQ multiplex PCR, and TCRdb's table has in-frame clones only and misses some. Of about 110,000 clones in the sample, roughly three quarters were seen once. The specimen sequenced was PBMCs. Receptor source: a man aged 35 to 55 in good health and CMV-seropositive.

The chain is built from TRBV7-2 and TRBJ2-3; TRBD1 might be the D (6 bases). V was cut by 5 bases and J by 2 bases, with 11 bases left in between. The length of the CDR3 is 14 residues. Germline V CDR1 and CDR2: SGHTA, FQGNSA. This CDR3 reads CASSPGVFTDTQYF. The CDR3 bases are TGTGCCAGCAGCCCAGGGGTTTTCACAGATACGCAGTATTTT.

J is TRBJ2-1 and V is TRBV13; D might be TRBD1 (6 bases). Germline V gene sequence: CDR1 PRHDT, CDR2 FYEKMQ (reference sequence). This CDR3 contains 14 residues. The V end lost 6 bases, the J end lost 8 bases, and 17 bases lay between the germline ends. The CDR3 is CASSPRVGQHEQFF. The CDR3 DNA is TGTGCCAGCAGTCCTCGGGTGGGACAACATGAGCAGTTCTTC.

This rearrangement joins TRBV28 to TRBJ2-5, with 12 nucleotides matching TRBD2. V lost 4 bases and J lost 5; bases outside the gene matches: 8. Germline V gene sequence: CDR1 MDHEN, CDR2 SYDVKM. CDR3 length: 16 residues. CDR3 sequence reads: CASSWTSGKGGETQYF. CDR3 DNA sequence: TGTGCCAGCAGTTGGACTAGCGGGAAGGGCGGTGAGACCCAGTACTTC. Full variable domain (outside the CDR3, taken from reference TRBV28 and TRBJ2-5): DVKVTQSSRYLVKRTGEKVFLECVQDMDHENMFWYRQDPGLGLRLIYFSYDVKMKEKGDIPEGYSVSREKKERFSLILESASTNQTSMYLCASSWTSGKGGETQYFGPGTRLLVL.

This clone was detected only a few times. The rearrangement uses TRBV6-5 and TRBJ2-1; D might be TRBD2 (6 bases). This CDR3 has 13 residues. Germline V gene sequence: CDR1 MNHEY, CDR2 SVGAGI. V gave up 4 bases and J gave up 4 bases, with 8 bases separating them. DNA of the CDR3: TGTGCCAGCAGTTCGGGAGTGTACAATGAGCAGTTCTTC. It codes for CASSSGVYNEQFF.

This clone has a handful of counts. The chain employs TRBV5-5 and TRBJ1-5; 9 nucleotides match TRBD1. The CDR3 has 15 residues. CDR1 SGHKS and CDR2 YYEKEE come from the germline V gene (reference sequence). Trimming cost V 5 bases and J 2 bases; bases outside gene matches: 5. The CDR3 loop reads CASRRQGDGNQPQHF. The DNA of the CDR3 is TGTGCCAGCAGACGACAGGGGGACGGCAATCAGCCCCAGCATTTT.

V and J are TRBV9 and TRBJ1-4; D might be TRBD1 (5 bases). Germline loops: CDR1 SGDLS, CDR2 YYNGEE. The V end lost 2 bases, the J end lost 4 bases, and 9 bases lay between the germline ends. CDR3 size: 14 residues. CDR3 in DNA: TGTGCCAGCAGCGTGGGCGGGGGTAATGAAAAACTGTTTTTT. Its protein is CASSVGGGNEKLFF. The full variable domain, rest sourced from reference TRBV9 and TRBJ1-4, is DSGVTQTPKHLITATGQRVTLRCSPRSGDLSVYWYQQSLDQGLQFLIQYYNGEERAKGNILERFSAQQFPDLHSELNLSSLELGDSALYFCASSVGGGNEKLFFGSGTQLSVL.

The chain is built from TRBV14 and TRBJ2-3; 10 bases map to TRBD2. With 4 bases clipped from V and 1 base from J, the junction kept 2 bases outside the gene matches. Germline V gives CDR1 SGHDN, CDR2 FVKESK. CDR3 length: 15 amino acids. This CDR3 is CASSLLAGGTDTQYF. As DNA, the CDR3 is TGTGCCAGCAGCCTCCTAGCGGGAGGCACAGATACGCAGTATTTT.

DNA of the CDR3: TGCAGTACGGGACTGATCTACGAGCAGTACTTC. Amino acids: CSTGLIYEQYF. This chain uses TRBV20-1 with TRBJ2-7, with D tentatively TRBD2 (6 bases). From germline, CDR1 is DFQATT and CDR2 SNEGSKA (reference sequence). The CDR3 extends over 11 amino acids. V was clipped by 8 bases and J by 3 bases, with 11 bases between them.

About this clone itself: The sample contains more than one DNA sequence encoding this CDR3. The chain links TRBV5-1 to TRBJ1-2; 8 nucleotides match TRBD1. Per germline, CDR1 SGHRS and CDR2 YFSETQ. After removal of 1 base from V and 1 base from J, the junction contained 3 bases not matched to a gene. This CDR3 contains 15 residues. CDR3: CASSLTGQDNYGYTF. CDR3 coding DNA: TGCGCCAGCAGCTTGACGGGACAGGATAACTATGGCTACACCTTC.

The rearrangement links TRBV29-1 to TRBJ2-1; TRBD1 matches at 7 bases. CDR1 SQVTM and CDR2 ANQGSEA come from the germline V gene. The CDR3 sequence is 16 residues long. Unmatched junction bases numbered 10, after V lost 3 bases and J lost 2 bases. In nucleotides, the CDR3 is TGCAGCGTTGATGGCAAAGGGGGCCCGGCCTACAATGAGCAGTTCTTC. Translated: CSVDGKGGPAYNEQFF.

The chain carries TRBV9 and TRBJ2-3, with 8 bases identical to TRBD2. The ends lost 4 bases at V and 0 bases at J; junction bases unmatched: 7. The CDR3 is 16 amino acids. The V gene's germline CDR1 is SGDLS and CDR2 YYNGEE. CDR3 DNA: TGTGCCAGCAGCTTATTGACTAGCGCAAGCACAGATACGCAGTATTTT. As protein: CASSLLTSASTDTQYF.

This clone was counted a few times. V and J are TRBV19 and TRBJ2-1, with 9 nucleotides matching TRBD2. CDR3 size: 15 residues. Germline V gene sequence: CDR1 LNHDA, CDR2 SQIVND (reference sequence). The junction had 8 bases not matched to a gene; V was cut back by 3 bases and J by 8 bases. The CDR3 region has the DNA TGTGCCAGTAGTATTGGCGGGAGGGCCTCGGATGAGCAGTTCTTC. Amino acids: CASSIGGRASDEQFF.

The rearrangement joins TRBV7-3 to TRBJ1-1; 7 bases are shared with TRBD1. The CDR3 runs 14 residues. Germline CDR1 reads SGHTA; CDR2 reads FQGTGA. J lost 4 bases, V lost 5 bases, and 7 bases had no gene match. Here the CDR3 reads CASSPSGGSTEAFF. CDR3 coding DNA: TGTGCCAGCAGCCCATCAGGGGGAAGCACTGAAGCTTTCTTT.

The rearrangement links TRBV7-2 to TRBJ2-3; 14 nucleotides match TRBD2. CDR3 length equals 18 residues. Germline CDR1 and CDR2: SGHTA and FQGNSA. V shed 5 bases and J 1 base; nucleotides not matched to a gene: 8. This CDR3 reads CASSGSGTSGSRTDTQYF. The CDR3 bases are TGTGCCAGCAGCGGCTCCGGGACTAGCGGGAGTCGCACAGATACGCAGTATTTT.

CDR3 sequence: CASIPPTGDYGYTF. CDR3 sequence (DNA): TGTGCCAGTATCCCACCGACAGGCGACTATGGCTACACCTTC. V and J are TRBV19 and TRBJ1-2; possible D gene TRBD1, 6 bases. The V gene lost 7 bases and the J gene lost 3 bases, with 15 bases spanning the gap. The CDR3 has 14 residues. Per the germline V gene, CDR1 is LNHDA and CDR2 is SQIVND (reference sequence).

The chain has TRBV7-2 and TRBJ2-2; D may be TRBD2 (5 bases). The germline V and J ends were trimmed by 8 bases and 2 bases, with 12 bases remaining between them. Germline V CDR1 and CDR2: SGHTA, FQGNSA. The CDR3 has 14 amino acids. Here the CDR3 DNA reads TGTGCCAGCGGAGGCCCCTCAAACACCGGGGAGCTGTTTTTT. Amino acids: CASGGPSNTGELFF.

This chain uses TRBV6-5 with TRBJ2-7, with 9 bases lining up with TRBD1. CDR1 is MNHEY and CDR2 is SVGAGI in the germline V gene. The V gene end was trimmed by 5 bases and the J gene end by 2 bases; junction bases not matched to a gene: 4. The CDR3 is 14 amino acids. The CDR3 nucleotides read TGTGCCAGCAGTACCGGACAGGGGACCTACGAGCAGTACTTC. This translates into CASSTGQGTYEQYF.

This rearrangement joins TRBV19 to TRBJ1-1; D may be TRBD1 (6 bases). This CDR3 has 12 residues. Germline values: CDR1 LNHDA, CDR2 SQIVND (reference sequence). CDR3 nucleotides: TGTGCGTCGGGACACCCGAACACTGAAGCTTTCTTT. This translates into CASGHPNTEAFF.

DNA for the CDR3: TGTGCCAGCAGTTTATACGGGGGTCGGTACGAGCAGTACTTC. It specifies CASSLYGGRYEQYF. The chain couples TRBV27 to TRBJ2-7, with a possible D match to TRBD2 (6 bases). Germline V gene sequence: CDR1 MNHEY, CDR2 SMNVEV (reference sequence). This CDR3 comprises 14 residues. Trimming shortened V by 1 base and J by 4 bases, and 11 bases separated the two germline ends.